These T cell receptor beta chains were read from a single sample in a study of neurological immune-mediated disorders. TCRdb reprocessed the 5' RACE reads via MiXCR and lists one record per CDR3 protein. Of about 50,000 distinct CDR3 sequences in the sample, roughly 3% were seen once. Source material: PBMCs. Receptors originate from a woman aged 45-59 years with multiple sclerosis. The CDR3 runs from the conserved cysteine through the conserved F or W. A D gene is named only where the DNA matches it firmly. Not every row has a clone size; where given, it reads once, few, many or a size class.

d_call | j_call | clone_size | v_call | cdr3_nt | cdr3_aa
NA | TRBJ2-7 | many | TRBV6-5 | TGTGCCAGCACCGAACATAACAGGGCCGCCTACGAGCAGTACTTC | CASTEHNRAAYEQYF
TRBD1 | TRBJ1-4 | many | TRBV4-1 | TGCGCCAGCAGCCAAGTGACAGGGGCTAATGAAAAACTGTTTTTT | CASSQVTGANEKLFF
TRBD1 | TRBJ2-7 | many | TRBV6-6 | TGTGCCAGCAACGGACAGGGGATCTCCTACGAGCAGTACTTC | CASNGQGISYEQYF
NA | TRBJ2-7 | many | TRBV7-6 | TGTGCCAGCAGCCGGCAGGATTCCTACGAGCAGTACTTC | CASSRQDSYEQYF
NA | TRBJ1-2 | many | TRBV20-1 | TGCAGTGCTAGAGATCGTGAACACCCGGACTATGGCTACACCTTC | CSARDREHPDYGYTF
TRBD2 | TRBJ2-7 | many | TRBV6-1 | TGTGCCAGCAGTGAATTGGGACTAGCGGGACCCTCCTACGAGCAGTACTTC | CASSELGLAGPSYEQYF
TRBD1 | TRBJ1-2 | many | TRBV5-1 | TGCGCCAGCAGCATACAGGGGATCTATGGCTACACCTTC | CASSIQGIYGYTF
NA | TRBJ2-3 | many | TRBV28 | TGTGCCAGCAGTTTGTCCTTTTCGGGGGTCCGTAGTACAGATACGCAGTATTTT | CASSLSFSGVRSTDTQYF
TRBD2 | TRBJ2-3 | many | TRBV20-1 | TGCAGTGCTAGAGATAGCGGGAGGGGCACAGATACGCAGTATTTT | CSARDSGRGTDTQYF
NA | TRBJ2-5 | many | TRBV5-1 | TGCGCCAGCAGGCCTGGGACATCCCAAGAGACCCAGTACTTC | CASRPGTSQETQYF
TRBD2 | TRBJ2-7 | many | TRBV20-1 | TGCAGTGCTAGAGAGGGGGGAGGGTCCTACGAGCAGTACTTC | CSAREGGGSYEQYF
TRBD1 | TRBJ1-1 | many | TRBV20-1 | TGCAGTGCTCTAGCCCGGACAGGGGGCGTCGACACTGAAGCTTTCTTT | CSALARTGGVDTEAFF
NA | TRBJ2-3 | many | TRBV29-1 | TGCAGCGTTAGAGGTCATGTCACAGATACGCAGTATTTT | CSVRGHVTDTQYF
NA | TRBJ2-2 | many | TRBV5-6 | TGTGCCAGCAGCTTTTCGGACTCGGTCGGGGAGCTGTTTTTT | CASSFSDSVGELFF
TRBD2 | TRBJ2-1 | many | TRBV20-1 | TGCAGTGCTGAACACGCGGGGGGACTATGGGGTGAGCAGTTCTTC | CSAEHAGGLWGEQFF
NA | TRBJ2-1 | many | TRBV7-9 | TGTGCCAGCAGCTTAGAGTCGGGTTACAATGAGCAGTTCTTC | CASSLESGYNEQFF
NA | TRBJ2-2 | many | TRBV10-2 | TGCGCCAGCAGTGAGGGAACGGGGGTAGGGAACACCGGGGAGCTGTTTTTT | CASSEGTGVGNTGELFF
TRBD2 | TRBJ2-1 | NA | TRBV18 | TGTGCCAGCTCACCCAAGCGGGGGGGCCTTAATGAGCAGTTCTTC | CASSPKRGGLNEQFF
TRBD1 | TRBJ2-7 | many | TRBV24-1 | TGTGCCACCTCTAGCGGACAGGGGGGCATCCACGAGCAGTACTTC | CATSSGQGGIHEQYF
NA | TRBJ2-6 | NA | TRBV5-1 | TGCGCCAGCAGCTCCTCTGGGTCTGGGGCCAAAGTCCTGACTTTC | CASSSSGSGAKVLTF
TRBD2 | TRBJ2-5 | many | TRBV3-1 | TGTGCCAGCAGCCAAGATTCCGTTCCTATAGCGGGAGACCCACAAGAGACCCAGTACTTC | CASSQDSVPIAGDPQETQYF
NA | TRBJ2-5 | many | TRBV5-1 | TGCGCCAGCAGCTTAAGCAGGGCGGAGACCCAGTACTTC | CASSLSRAETQYF
TRBD2 | TRBJ2-3 | many | TRBV10-3 | TGTGCCATCGGCCCGGGAGGGCCGACAGATACGCAGTATTTT | CAIGPGGPTDTQYF
NA | TRBJ1-2 | many | TRBV25-1 | TGTGCCAGCAGTGACCGACGCTATGGCTACACCTTC | CASSDRRYGYTF
TRBD2 | TRBJ2-1 | many | TRBV20-1 | TGCAGTTCTACAGTGGGAGGGCCTGTTTCGAATGAGCAGTTCTTC | CSSTVGGPVSNEQFF
TRBD1 | TRBJ1-1 | many | TRBV27 | TGTGCCAGCAGTTTACCGGGACAGGGCCGTGAAGCTTTCTTT | CASSLPGQGREAFF
TRBD2 | TRBJ2-1 | many | TRBV20-1 | TGCAGTGCTGGGACTAGCGGGGGGGGCTACAATGAGCAGTTCTTC | CSAGTSGGGYNEQFF
NA | TRBJ1-2 | many | TRBV15 | TGTGCCACCGCGAGTCGGGGGGGGTACCATGGCTACACCTTC | CATASRGGYHGYTF
TRBD2 | TRBJ2-3 | many | TRBV20-1 | TGCAGTCCAGGACTAGCGGGAATGGCAGATACGCAGTATTTT | CSPGLAGMADTQYF
TRBD1 | TRBJ2-7 | many | TRBV20-1 | TGCAGTGCTACACCCGGGACAGGGGGCTACGAGCAGTACTTC | CSATPGTGGYEQYF
NA | TRBJ1-1 | many | TRBV7-9 | TGTGCCAGCAGCCGATACAGGGCCGCTTTCTTT | CASSRYRAAFF
NA | TRBJ2-1 | many | TRBV20-1 | TGCAGTGCCACTCGGGGTAGCGCCCATGAGCAGTTCTTC | CSATRGSAHEQFF
TRBD2 | TRBJ2-2 | many | TRBV7-9 | TGTGCCAGCAGCTTCTCGGGGGGAACGAACACCGGGGAGCTGTTTTTT | CASSFSGGTNTGELFF
NA | TRBJ2-5 | many | TRBV5-1 | TGCGCCAGCAGCTTCGAGGGGGGCCAAGAGACCCAGTACTTC | CASSFEGGQETQYF
NA | TRBJ1-6 | NA | TRBV11-1 | TGTGCCAGCAGTGGCAGGGAAGTTGGATCACCCCTCCACTTT | CASSGREVGSPLHF
NA | TRBJ2-2 | many | TRBV7-2 | TGTGCCAGCAGTACAACAGGCCCCGGGGAGCTGTTTTTT | CASSTTGPGELFF
NA | TRBJ2-2 | many | TRBV20-1 | TGCAGTGCTAGAGAGCTAGGGATGGCCGGGGAGCTGTTTTTT | CSARELGMAGELFF
TRBD1 | TRBJ2-2 | many | TRBV7-9 | TGTGCCAGCAGCTTAGCTCGGGGACAGGGAGCCGCCGGGGAGCTGTTTTTT | CASSLARGQGAAGELFF
NA | TRBJ2-1 | many | TRBV7-9 | TGTGCCAGCAGCGAAAAGGGGGGAGTCGACAATGAGCAGTTCTTC | CASSEKGGVDNEQFF
NA | TRBJ1-1 | many | TRBV5-8 | TGTGCCAGCAGAGCGTTTAGGTACAGGGTGAACACTGAAGCTTTCTTT | CASRAFRYRVNTEAFF
NA | TRBJ2-3 | many | TRBV20-1 | TGCAGTGCTAGGCAGACTAGCACAGATACGCAGTATTTT | CSARQTSTDTQYF
NA | TRBJ2-7 | many | TRBV7-2 | TGTGCCAGCAGCATACTAGATTTGCAGTACTTC | CASSILDLQYF
NA | TRBJ2-5 | many | TRBV25-1 | TGTGCCAGCAGTGATTATAACCAAGAGACCCAGTACTTC | CASSDYNQETQYF
NA | TRBJ1-1 | many | TRBV27 | TGTGCCAGCAGTTTATATGGGGGGTTTCTGGGAAACACTGAAGCTTTCTTT | CASSLYGGFLGNTEAFF
NA | TRBJ2-5 | NA | TRBV18 | TGTGCCAGCTCACACGGGACATTCAAGCAAGAGACCCAGTACTTC | CASSHGTFKQETQYF
NA | TRBJ1-1 | many | TRBV10-3 | TGTGCCATCAGTAGGCGACAGAGGGACACTGAAGCTTTCTTT | CAISRRQRDTEAFF
NA | TRBJ2-6 | many | TRBV12-3/TRBV12-4 | TGTGCCAGCAGTTTAGCGCCACGGAATTGGGGAACTGGGGCCAACGTCCTGACTTTC | CASSLAPRNWGTGANVLTF
NA | TRBJ2-1 | many | TRBV5-1 | TGCGCCAGCAGCTTAACAGGGATTTCTTACAATGAGCAGTTCTTC | CASSLTGISYNEQFF
NA | TRBJ2-1 | many | TRBV11-2 | TGTGCCAGCAGCTTTGAATCCGGAGGGCTCTACAATGAGCAGTTCTTC | CASSFESGGLYNEQFF
TRBD1 | TRBJ1-4 | many | TRBV15 | TGTGCCACCAGCAGAGAAATTACAGGGGGACGAGAAAAACTGTTTTTT | CATSREITGGREKLFF
NA | TRBJ2-7 | many | TRBV7-2 | TGTGCCAGCAGCTTAACTGGGACGTCCCACGAGCAGTACTTC | CASSLTGTSHEQYF